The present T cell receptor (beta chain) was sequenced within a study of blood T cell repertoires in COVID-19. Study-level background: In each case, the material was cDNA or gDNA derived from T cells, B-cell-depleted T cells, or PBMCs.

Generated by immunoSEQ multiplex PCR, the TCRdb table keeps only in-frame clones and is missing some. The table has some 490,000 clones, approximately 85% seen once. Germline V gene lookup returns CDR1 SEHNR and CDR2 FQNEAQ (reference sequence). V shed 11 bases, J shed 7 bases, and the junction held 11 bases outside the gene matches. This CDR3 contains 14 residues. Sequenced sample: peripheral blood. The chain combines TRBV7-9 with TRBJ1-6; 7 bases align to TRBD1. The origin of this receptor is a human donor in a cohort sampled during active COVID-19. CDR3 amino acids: CAGKRDSDNSPLHF. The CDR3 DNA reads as TGTGCCGGGAAACGGGACAGTGACAATTCACCCCTCCACTTT.